This TCR beta chain was recovered during a study of OX40 agonist ivuxolimab in advanced cancers. Study background: Earlier anti-PD-1, anti-PD-L1 or anti-CTLA-4 therapy was permitted; about 38% had received some.

There are 14 residues in the CDR3. Germline CDR1 reads MNHEY; CDR2 reads SVGAGI. The V end was cut by 7 bases, the J end by 0 bases, with 10 bases between. With respect to this clone: Its specificity is not known.

General study points: Relatively little clonal expansion, among the lowest observed, appeared in partial responders at 0.1-3.0 mg/kg. More expanded clones were found, on average, in CD8+ than in CD4+ T cells.

Method: immunoSEQ multiplex PCR; TCRdb's copy keeps in-frame clones and lacks some. The table has tens of thousands of clones, roughly 91% seen once. The sequenced sample was CD4+ or CD8+ T cells sorted from blood, obtained in a trial of the OX40 agonist ivuxolimab. The receptor comes from an adult with an advanced solid tumor such as melanoma, head and neck, liver or kidney cancer. V is TRBV6-5 and J is TRBJ1-3; D ambiguous. The CDR3 sequence is CASKLMLSGNTIYF. The CDR3 region has the DNA TGTGCCAGCAAACTGATGCTCTCTGGAAACACCATATATTTT.